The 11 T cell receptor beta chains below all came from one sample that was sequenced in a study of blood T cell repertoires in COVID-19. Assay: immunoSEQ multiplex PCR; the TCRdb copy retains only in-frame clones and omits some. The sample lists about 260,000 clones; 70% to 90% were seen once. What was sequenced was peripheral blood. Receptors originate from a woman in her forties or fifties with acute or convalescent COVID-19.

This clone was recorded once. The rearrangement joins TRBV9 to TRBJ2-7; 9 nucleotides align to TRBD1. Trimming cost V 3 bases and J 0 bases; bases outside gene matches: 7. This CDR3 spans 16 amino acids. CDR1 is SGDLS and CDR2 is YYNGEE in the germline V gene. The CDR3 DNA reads TGTGCCAGCAGCGCGAGGGGGACAGGGAGCTCCTACGAGCAGTACTTC. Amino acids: CASSARGTGSSYEQYF.

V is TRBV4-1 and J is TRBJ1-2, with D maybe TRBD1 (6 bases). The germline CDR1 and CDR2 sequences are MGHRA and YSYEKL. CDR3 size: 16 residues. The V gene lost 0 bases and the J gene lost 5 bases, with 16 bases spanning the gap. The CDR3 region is CASSQDEMTGGYGYTF. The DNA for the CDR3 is TGCGCCAGCAGCCAAGATGAGATGACAGGAGGATATGGCTACACCTTC.

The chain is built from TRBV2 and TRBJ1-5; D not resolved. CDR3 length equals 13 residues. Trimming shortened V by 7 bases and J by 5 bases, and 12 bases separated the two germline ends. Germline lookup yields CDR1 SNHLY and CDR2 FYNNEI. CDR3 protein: CASTTARDQPQHF. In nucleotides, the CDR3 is TGTGCCAGCACCACCGCTCGAGATCAGCCCCAGCATTTT. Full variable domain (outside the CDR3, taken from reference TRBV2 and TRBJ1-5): EPEVTQTPSHQVTQMGQEVILRCVPISNHLYFYWYRQILGQKVEFLVSFYNNEISEKSEIFDDQFSVERPDGSNFTLKIRSTKLEDSAMYFCASTTARDQPQHFGDGTRLSIL.

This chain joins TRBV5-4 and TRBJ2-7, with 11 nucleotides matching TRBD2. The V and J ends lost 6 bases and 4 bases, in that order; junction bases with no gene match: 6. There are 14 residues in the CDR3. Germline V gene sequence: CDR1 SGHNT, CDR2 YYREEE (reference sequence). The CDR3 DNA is TGTGCCAGCACTACTAGCGGGAGCGTTTACGAGCAGTACTTC. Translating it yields CASTTSGSVYEQYF.

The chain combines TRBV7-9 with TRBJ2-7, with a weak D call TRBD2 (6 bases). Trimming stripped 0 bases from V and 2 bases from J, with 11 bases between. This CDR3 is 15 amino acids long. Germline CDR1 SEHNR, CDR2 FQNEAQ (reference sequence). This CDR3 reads CASSLAGGKPYEQYF. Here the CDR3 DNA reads TGTGCCAGCAGCTTAGCTGGGGGGAAACCCTACGAGCAGTACTTC.

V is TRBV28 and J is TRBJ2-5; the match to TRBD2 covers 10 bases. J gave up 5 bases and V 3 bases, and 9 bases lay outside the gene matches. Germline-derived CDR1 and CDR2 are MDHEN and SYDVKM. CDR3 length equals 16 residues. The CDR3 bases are TGTGCCAGCAGTTTCCGGACTAGCGGAGGGGGGGAGACCCAGTACTTC. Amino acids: CASSFRTSGGGETQYF. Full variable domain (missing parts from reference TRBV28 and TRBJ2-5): DVKVTQSSRYLVKRTGEKVFLECVQDMDHENMFWYRQDPGLGLRLIYFSYDVKMKEKGDIPEGYSVSREKKERFSLILESASTNQTSMYLCASSFRTSGGGETQYFGPGTRLLVL.

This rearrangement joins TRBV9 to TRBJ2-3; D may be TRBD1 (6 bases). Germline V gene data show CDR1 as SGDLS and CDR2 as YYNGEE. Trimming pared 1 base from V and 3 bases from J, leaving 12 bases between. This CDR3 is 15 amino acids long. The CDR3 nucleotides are TGTGCCAGCAGCGTATTCCAGCAGGGGACAGATACGCAGTATTTT. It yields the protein CASSVFQQGTDTQYF.

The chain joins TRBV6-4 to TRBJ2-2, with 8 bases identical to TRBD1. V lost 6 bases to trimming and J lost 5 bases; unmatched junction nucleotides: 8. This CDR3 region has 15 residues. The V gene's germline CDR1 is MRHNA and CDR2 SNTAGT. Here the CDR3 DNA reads TGTGCCAGCAGCCGGGACAGGATCCTTACCGGGGAGCTGTTTTTT. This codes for CASSRDRILTGELFF.

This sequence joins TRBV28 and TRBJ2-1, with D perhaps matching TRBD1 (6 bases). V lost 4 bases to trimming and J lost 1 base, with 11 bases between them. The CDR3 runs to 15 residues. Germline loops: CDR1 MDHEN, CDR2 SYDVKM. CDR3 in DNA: TGTGCCAGCAGTTCAGGGGCACTTTCCTACAATGAGCAGTTCTTC. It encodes CASSSGALSYNEQFF.

The CDR3 here is CASSMEGGGWTNEQFF. Here the CDR3 DNA reads TGCGCCAGCAGCATGGAAGGGGGCGGTTGGACAAATGAGCAGTTCTTC. The V gene is TRBV5-1, the J gene TRBJ2-1; 7 bases are shared with TRBD1. Per germline, CDR1 SGHRS and CDR2 YFSETQ. V shed 4 bases, J shed 7 bases, and the junction held 14 bases outside the gene matches. This CDR3 spans 16 amino acids.

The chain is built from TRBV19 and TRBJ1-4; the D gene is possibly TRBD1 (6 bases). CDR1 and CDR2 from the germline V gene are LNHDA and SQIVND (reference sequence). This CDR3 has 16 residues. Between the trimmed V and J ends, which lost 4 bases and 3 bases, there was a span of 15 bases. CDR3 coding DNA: TGTGCCAGTAGTACGCCGAGGGGGTCGGCTAATGAAAAACTGTTTTTT. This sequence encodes CASSTPRGSANEKLFF.